The present entry profiles one T cell receptor (beta chain) with its context. The data originate from a study of blood T cell repertoires in COVID-19. Turning to the study itself: PBMCs, B-cell-depleted T cells, or T cells were the source of the cDNA or gDNA that made up the material.

The V segment lost 5 bases and the J segment 4 bases; nucleotides outside the gene matches: 6. The CDR3 sequence is 16 residues long. The germline CDR1 and CDR2 sequences are SGHAT and FQDESV (reference sequence). TCRdb's copy holds only in-frame clones and misses some; the assay was immunoSEQ multiplex PCR. This table has hundreds of thousands of clones, over 70% appearing once. The sequence derives from a human donor in a cohort sampled during active COVID-19. This chain uses TRBV11-1 with TRBJ2-3, with TRBD2 identical over 13 bases. Input material: peripheral blood. The CDR3 region is CASSVTSGGAADTQYF. CDR3 coding DNA: TGTGCCAGCAGCGTCACTAGCGGGGGGGCGGCAGATACGCAGTATTTT.